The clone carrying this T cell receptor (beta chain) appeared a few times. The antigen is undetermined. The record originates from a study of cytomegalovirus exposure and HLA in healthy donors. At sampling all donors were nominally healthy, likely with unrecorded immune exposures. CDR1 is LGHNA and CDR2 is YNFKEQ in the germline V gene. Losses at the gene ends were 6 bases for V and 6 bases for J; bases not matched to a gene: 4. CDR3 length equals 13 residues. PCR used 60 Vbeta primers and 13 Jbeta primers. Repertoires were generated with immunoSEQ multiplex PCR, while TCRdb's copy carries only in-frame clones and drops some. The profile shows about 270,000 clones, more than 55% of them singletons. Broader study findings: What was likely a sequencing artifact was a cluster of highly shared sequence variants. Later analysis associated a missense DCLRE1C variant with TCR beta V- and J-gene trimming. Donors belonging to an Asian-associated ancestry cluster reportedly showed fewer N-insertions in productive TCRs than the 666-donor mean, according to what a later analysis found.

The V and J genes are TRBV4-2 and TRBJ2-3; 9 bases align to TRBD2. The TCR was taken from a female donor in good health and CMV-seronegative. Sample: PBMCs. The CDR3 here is CASSSGSWDTQYF. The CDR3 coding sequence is TGTGCCAGCAGTAGCGGGAGTTGGGATACGCAGTATTTT.